The 21 T cell receptor beta chains given below trace back to one sample, sequenced in a study of T cells expressing NK-cell markers. TCRdb re-called the 5' RACE reads; every CDR3 protein appears as one record, without DNA. The sample has about 400,000 distinct CDR3 sequences. The source material was blood T cells: a sorted CD56 or NKG2C T cell subset, CD4+ or CD8+ T cells, or bulk PBMC T cells (not recorded which). The receptors were gathered from a woman in her forties or fifties in good health.

CDR3 loop: CATSRDVREQFF. The gene calls are TRBV15 and TRBJ2-1. Germline lookup yields CDR1 LNHNV and CDR2 YYDKDF (reference sequence). The CDR3 runs to 12 residues.

The chain links TRBV7-9 to TRBJ2-5; with no DNA, the TCRdb D assignment of TRBD1 cannot be verified. CDR1 and CDR2 (germline): SEHNR, FQNEAQ (reference sequence). The CDR3 sequence is 15 residues long. The CDR3 loop reads CASSFSETGSETQYF.

This chain connects TRBV20-1 to TRBJ2-3. CDR1 is DFQATT and CDR2 is SNEGSKA in the germline V gene (reference sequence). The CDR3 consists of 11 residues. CDR3 sequence: CSAGDTDTQYF.

V gene TRBV5-5 combines with J gene TRBJ2-1; the TRBD2 assignment by TCRdb is unverifiable without DNA. Germline CDR1 is SGHKS and CDR2 is YYEKEE (reference sequence). This CDR3 comprises 18 residues. CDR3 loop: CASSLELAGVSSYNEQFF.

The rearrangement uses TRBV6-2 or TRBV6-3 and TRBJ2-7. The CDR3 extends over 14 amino acids. The germline V gene encodes CDR1 MNHEY and CDR2 SVGEGT. The CDR3 here is CASGGPTKTYEQYF.

The chain carries TRBV20-1 and TRBJ1-1; TCRdb's D call, TRBD1, is unchecked because there is no DNA. Per germline, CDR1 DFQATT and CDR2 SNEGSKA (reference sequence). This CDR3 comprises 14 residues. The CDR3 sequence is CSARGGPGVTEAFF.

The chain carries TRBV6-5 and TRBJ2-5; the D gene TCRdb calls, TRBD2, cannot be checked with no DNA. Germline V gives CDR1 MNHEY, CDR2 SVGAGI. The CDR3 is 16 amino acids. The CDR3 spells CASSHGTSGSLETQYF.

CDR3 region: CASSLQGHIQYF. The chain links TRBV11-2 to TRBJ2-4; TCRdb reports TRBD2, a call that lacks DNA to check it against. The CDR3 totals 12 residues. Germline V gene lookup returns CDR1 SGHAT and CDR2 FQNNGV.

V and J are TRBV5-6 and TRBJ2-1; TCRdb names TRBD1, which stays unverified in the absence of DNA. CDR3 size: 15 residues. In germline, CDR1 is SGHDT, CDR2 YYEEEE. CDR3 protein: CASSQVQWAYNEQFF.

The V and J genes are TRBV5-4 and TRBJ2-3. The CDR3 spans 14 residues. Germline V gene sequence: CDR1 SGHNT, CDR2 YYREEE (reference sequence). Here the CDR3 reads CASKAAAFTDTQYF.

This chain links TRBV20-1 with TRBJ1-2; as DNA is missing, the TRBD1 call by TCRdb cannot be tested. This CDR3 is built from 11 residues. The germline V gene has CDR1 DFQATT and CDR2 SNEGSKA (reference sequence). The CDR3 sequence: CSARKGNGYTF.

The V call is TRBV5-6, the J call TRBJ2-6. Looked up from germline, CDR1 is SGHDT and CDR2 is YYEEEE. The CDR3 contains 15 residues. The CDR3 loop reads CASSLRTPGANVLTF.

V gene TRBV20-1 combines with J gene TRBJ2-2; TCRdb gives TRBD2 as the D gene, but with no DNA this cannot be confirmed. CDR1 is DFQATT, CDR2 SNEGSKA, per germline (reference sequence). The length of the CDR3 is 17 residues. The CDR3 region is CSAKGLVAGINTGELFF.

The chain uses TRBV5-1 and TRBJ1-2; absent DNA, TCRdb's TRBD1 call cannot be checked. The germline CDR1 and CDR2 sequences are SGHRS and YFSETQ. The CDR3 loop spans 16 amino acids. CDR3 sequence reads: CASTPGQTPGSYGYTF.

CDR3 amino acids: CSTKGLAGTEQFF. This chain connects TRBV29-1 to TRBJ2-1; the TCRdb call, TRBD2, lacks DNA for checking. From germline, CDR1 is SQVTM and CDR2 ANQGSEA. This CDR3 is built from 13 residues.

The chain uses TRBV20-1 and TRBJ2-7; TCRdb proposes TRBD2, but this gene call is untestable without DNA. CDR1 is DFQATT, CDR2 SNEGSKA, per germline (reference sequence). The CDR3 runs to 15 residues. The CDR3 sequence: CSAVAGAISTYEQYF.

The rearrangement joins TRBV12-3 or TRBV12-4 to TRBJ2-5; the TCRdb D gene call, TRBD2, has no DNA to confirm it. The length of the CDR3 is 19 residues. CDR3 loop: CASSVSGTSGNLPRETQYF.

This chain uses TRBV6-5 with TRBJ2-7; TCRdb's assignment of TRBD1 cannot be checked, as there is no DNA. The CDR3 is 11 residues long. Germline V gene sequence: CDR1 MNHEY, CDR2 SVGAGI. CDR3 loop: CASSSLLEQYF.

The gene calls are TRBV3-1 and TRBJ1-3; TCRdb outputs TRBD1, but without DNA this stays unchecked. The CDR3 covers 14 residues. Germline V gives CDR1 LGHDT, CDR2 YNNKEL (reference sequence). This CDR3 reads CASSQGGAGNTIYF.

The chain couples TRBV12-3 or TRBV12-4 to TRBJ2-1. The CDR3 is 12 amino acids. Here the CDR3 reads CASSEDYNEQFF.

This chain uses TRBV5-1 with TRBJ2-7; no DNA is available, so the TRBD2 call from TCRdb remains unchecked. Germline V gene sequence: CDR1 SGHRS, CDR2 YFSETQ. CDR3 length: 17 residues. The chain's CDR3 is CASSLAPAGPTGDEQYF. Complete variable domain (other parts from reference TRBV5-1 and TRBJ2-7): KAGVTQTPRYLIKTRGQQVTLSCSPISGHRSVSWYQQTPGQGLQFLFEYFSETQRNKGNFPGRFSGRQFSNSRSEMNVSTLELGDSALYLCASSLAPAGPTGDEQYFGPGTRLTVT.